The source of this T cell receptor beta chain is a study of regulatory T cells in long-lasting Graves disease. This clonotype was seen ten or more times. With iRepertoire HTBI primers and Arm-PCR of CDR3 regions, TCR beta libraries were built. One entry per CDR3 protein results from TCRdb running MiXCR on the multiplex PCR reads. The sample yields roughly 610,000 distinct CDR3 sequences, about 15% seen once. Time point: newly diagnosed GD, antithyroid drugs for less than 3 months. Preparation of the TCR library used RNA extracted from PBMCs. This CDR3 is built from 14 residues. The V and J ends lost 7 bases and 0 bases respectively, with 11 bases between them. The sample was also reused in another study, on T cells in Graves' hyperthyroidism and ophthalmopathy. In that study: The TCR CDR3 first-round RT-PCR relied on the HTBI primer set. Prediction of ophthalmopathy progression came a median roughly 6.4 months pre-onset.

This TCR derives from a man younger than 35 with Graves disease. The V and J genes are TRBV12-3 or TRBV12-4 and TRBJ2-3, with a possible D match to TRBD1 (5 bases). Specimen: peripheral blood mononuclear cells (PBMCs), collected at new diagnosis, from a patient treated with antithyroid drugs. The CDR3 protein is CASKPGHSTDTQYF. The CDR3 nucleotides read TGTGCCAGCAAACCAGGACACAGCACAGATACGCAGTATTTT.